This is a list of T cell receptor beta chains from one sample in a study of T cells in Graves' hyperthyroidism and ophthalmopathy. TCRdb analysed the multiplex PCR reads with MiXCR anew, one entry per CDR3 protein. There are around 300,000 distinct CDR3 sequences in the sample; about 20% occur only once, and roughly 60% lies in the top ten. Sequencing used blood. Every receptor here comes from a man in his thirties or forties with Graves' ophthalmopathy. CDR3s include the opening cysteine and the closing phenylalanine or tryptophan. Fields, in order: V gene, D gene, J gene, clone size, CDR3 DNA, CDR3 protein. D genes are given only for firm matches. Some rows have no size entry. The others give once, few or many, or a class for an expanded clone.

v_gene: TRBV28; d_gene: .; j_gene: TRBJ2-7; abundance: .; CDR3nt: TGTGCCAGCAGCCAAAACAGGGAACCCTACGAGCAGTACTTC; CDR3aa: CASSQNREPYEQYF
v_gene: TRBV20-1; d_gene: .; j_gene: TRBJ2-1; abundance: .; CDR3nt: TGCAGTGCTAGAGATTGGGACAACCACAATGAGCAGTTCTTC; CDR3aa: CSARDWDNHNEQFF
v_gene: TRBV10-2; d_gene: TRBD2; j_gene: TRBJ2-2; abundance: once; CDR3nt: TGCGCCAGCAGACAGACTAGCATGAACACCGGGGAGCTGTTTTTT; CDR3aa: CASRQTSMNTGELFF
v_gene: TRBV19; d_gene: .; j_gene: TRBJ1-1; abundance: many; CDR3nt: TGTGCCAGTAGGTCCTCACACTATGAAGCTTTCTTT; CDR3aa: CASRSSHYEAFF
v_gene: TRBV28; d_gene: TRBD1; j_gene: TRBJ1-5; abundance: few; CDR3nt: TGTGCCAGCAGTTCCCTGGACAGGGAGGCAGAGCCCCAGCATTTT; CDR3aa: CASSSLDREAEPQHF
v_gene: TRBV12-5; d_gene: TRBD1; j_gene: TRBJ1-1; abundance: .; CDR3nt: TGTGCTAGTGGTGCCTACAGGGGGCGAATAACTGAAGCTTTCTTT; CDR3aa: CASGAYRGRITEAFF
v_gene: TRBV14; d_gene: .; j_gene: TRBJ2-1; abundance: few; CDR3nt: TGTGCCAGCAGCCGGTCAGGCTCAGTTAATGAGCAGTTCTTC; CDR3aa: CASSRSGSVNEQFF
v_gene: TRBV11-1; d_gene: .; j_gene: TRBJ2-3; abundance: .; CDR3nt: TGTGCCAGCAGCTTGGGCGACAACAGGGGCACAGATACGCAGTATTTT; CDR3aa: CASSLGDNRGTDTQYF
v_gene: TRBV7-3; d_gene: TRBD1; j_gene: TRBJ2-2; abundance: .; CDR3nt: TGTGCCAGCAGCCCAGGACAGGGTTGGACCGGGGAGCTGTTTTTT; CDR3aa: CASSPGQGWTGELFF
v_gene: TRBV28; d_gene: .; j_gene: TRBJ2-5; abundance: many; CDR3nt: TGTGCCAGCAGTTTATGGGGTAACCAAGAGACCCAGTACTTC; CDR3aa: CASSLWGNQETQYF
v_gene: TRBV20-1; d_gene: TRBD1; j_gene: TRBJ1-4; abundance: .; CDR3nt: TGCAGTGCTCTTCTAGCGGGACAGGGAGCAACTAATGAAAAACTGTTTTTT; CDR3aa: CSALLAGQGATNEKLFF
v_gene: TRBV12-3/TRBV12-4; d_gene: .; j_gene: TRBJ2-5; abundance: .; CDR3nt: TGTGCCAGCAGCTTGGCGGCAGAGCAAGAGACCCAGTACTTC; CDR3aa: CASSLAAEQETQYF
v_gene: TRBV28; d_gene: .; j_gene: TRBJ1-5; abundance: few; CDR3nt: TGTGCCAGCAGGGGGCAGCTCCATTATAGCAATCAGCCCCAGCATTTT; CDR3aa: CASRGQLHYSNQPQHF
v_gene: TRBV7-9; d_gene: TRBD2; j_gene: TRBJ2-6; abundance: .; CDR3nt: TGTGCCAGCAGCATACGGACTAGCGGGAGGACCGGGGCCAACGTCCTGACTTTC; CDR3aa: CASSIRTSGRTGANVLTF
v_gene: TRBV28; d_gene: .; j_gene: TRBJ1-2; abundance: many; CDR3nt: TGTGCCAGCGCCACCGGAGGGGCGGAGGGATATGGCTACACCTTC; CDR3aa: CASATGGAEGYGYTF
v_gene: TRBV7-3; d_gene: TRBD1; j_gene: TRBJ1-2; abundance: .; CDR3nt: TGTGCCAGCAGCCCCCGACAGGGGGTTCGCTACACCTTC; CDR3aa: CASSPRQGVRYTF
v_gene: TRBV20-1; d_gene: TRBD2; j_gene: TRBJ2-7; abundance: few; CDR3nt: TGCAGTGCCCTAGCGGGAGGGAGCTACGAGCAGTACTTC; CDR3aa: CSALAGGSYEQYF
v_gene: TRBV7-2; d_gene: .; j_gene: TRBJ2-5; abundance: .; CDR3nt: TGTGCCAGCAGCTTCAGGAAGACCCAGTACTTC; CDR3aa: CASSFRKTQYF
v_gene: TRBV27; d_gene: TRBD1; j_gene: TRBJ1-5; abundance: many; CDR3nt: TGTGCCAGCAGTGAGGGGACAGTGAACAATCAGCCCCAGCATTTT; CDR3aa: CASSEGTVNNQPQHF
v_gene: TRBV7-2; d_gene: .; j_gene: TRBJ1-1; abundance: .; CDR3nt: TGTGCCAGCAGCTTAGCGACCGGCATGAACACTGAAGCTTTCTTT; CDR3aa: CASSLATGMNTEAFF
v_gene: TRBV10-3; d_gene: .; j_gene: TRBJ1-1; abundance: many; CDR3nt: TGTGCCATCAGTGACAGGGGCGAGTACACTGAAGCTTTCTTT; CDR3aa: CAISDRGEYTEAFF
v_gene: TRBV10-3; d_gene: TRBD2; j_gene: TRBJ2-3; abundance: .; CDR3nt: TGTGCCACGAGGATTCTAGCGGGGACCACAGATACGCAGTATTTT; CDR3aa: CATRILAGTTDTQYF
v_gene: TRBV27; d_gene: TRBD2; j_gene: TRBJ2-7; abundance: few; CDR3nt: TGTGCCAGCAGTTCGGGACTAGCGGGAGGTGAGCAGTACTTC; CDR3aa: CASSSGLAGGEQYF
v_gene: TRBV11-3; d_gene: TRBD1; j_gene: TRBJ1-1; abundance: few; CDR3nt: TGTGCCAGCAACAAACAGGGGGAGAACACTGAAGCTTTCTTT; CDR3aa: CASNKQGENTEAFF
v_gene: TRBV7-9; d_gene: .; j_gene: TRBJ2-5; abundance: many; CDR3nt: TGTGCCAGCAGCTCATACATGGGATACCAAGAGACCCAGTACTTC; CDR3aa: CASSSYMGYQETQYF
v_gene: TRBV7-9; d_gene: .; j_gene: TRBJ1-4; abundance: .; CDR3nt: TGTGCCTGGAGGGGTGCAACTAATGAAAAACTGTTTTTT; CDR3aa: CAWRGATNEKLFF
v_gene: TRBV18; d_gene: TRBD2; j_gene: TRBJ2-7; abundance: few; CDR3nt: TGTGCCAGCTCACCAGGCGCGGGAGCCTTTAACGAGCAGTACTTC; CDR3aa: CASSPGAGAFNEQYF